These 10 T cell receptor beta chains came from one sample sequenced in a study of cytomegalovirus exposure and HLA in healthy donors. Primers: 60 Vbeta forward and 13 Jbeta reverse. Clones were sequenced by immunoSEQ multiplex PCR, and TCRdb holds only the in-frame ones, with some missing. The sample has 100,000 to 130,000 clones, roughly 80% seen once; the top ten hold approximately 2.2%. Input material: PBMCs. Receptor source: a man aged 30 to 39 in good health and CMV-seronegative.

This clone was picked up one time. The rearrangement links TRBV27 to TRBJ1-2; 7 nucleotides match TRBD1. Germline CDR1 and CDR2: MNHEY and SMNVEV (reference sequence). This CDR3 is built from 14 residues. With V trimmed by 6 bases and J by 4 bases, 8 bases remained unmatched. The CDR3 here is CASRRSGTAYGYTF. The DNA for the CDR3 is TGTGCCAGCAGAAGATCCGGGACAGCCTATGGCTACACCTTC.

V usage is TRBV30 and J usage is TRBJ1-5; no definite D call. Trimming pared 0 bases from V and 4 bases from J, leaving 7 bases between. Germline lookup yields CDR1 GTSNPN and CDR2 SVGIG (reference sequence). This CDR3 is 13 amino acids long. Here the CDR3 DNA reads TGTGCCTGGAGTGTACATGGTAATCAGCCCCAGCATTTT. This translates into CAWSVHGNQPQHF.

V usage is TRBV6-1 and J usage is TRBJ1-4, with 8 bases identical to TRBD1. Germline trimming cut 6 bases from V and 5 bases from J; bases unmatched to any gene: 5. The CDR3 is made up of 14 amino acids. The V gene's germline CDR1 is MNHNS and CDR2 SASEGT. In nucleotides, the CDR3 is TGTGCCAGCAGCTTGACAGGGGAGAATGAAAAACTGTTTTTT. This encodes CASSLTGENEKLFF.

The V gene is TRBV18, the J gene TRBJ2-7; TRBD2 is a possible D gene (6 bases). V was pared by 6 bases and J by 6 bases, with 18 bases between. Germline V gene sequence: CDR1 KGHSH, CDR2 LQKENI. The CDR3 length is 14 residues. The DNA for the CDR3 is TGTGCCAGCTCCCCAACGGGAGTATTAGGCGAGCAGTACTTC. Translated, it gives CASSPTGVLGEQYF.

The gene calls are TRBV27 and TRBJ2-1; the match to TRBD2 covers 8 bases. V lost 4 bases, J lost 9 bases, and 2 bases stayed unmatched. The CDR3 has 12 residues. CDR1 and CDR2 (germline): MNHEY, SMNVEV (reference sequence). The CDR3 DNA sequence: TGTGCCAGCAGTTACGGGGGGGGTGAGCAGTTCTTC. Its protein product is CASSYGGGEQFF.

The chain uses TRBV4-1 and TRBJ1-2, with D perhaps TRBD1 (5 bases). This CDR3 region has 14 residues. Germline assignment: CDR1 MGHRA and CDR2 YSYEKL. V lost 0 bases and J 6 bases, leaving 11 bases between the germline ends. The CDR3 DNA follows: TGCGCCAGCAGCCAAGAAATAGGGACTGATGGCTACACCTTC. It encodes CASSQEIGTDGYTF.

This clone was seen a few times. Other DNA sequences in the same sample also yield this CDR3. The V gene is TRBV30, the J gene TRBJ1-5; D might be TRBD1 (6 bases). This CDR3 has 12 amino acids. Germline values: CDR1 GTSNPN, CDR2 SVGIG (reference sequence). V lost 3 bases to trimming and J lost 7 bases, with 10 bases between them. This CDR3 reads CAWSLQGQPQHF. CDR3 sequence (DNA): TGTGCCTGGAGCCTACAGGGACAGCCCCAGCATTTT.

This sequence joins TRBV6-5 and TRBJ2-1; the match to TRBD2 covers 10 bases. This CDR3 contains 15 residues. With V trimmed by 0 bases and J by 10 bases, 6 bases remained unmatched. Germline V lookup: CDR1 MNHEY, CDR2 SVGAGI. CDR3 sequence: CASSYSLLAGDEQFF. Here the CDR3 DNA reads TGTGCCAGCAGTTACTCTCTCCTAGCGGGGGACGAGCAGTTCTTC.

The chain carries TRBV10-3 and TRBJ2-6; D unresolved. The CDR3 length is 17 residues. V lost 0 bases and J 1 base, leaving 10 bases between the germline ends. Germline V gene data show CDR1 as ENHRY and CDR2 as SYGVKD. The CDR3 DNA reads TGTGCCATCAGTGAGTCGACGCACAGATCTGGGGCCAACGTCCTGACTTTC. This translates into CAISESTHRSGANVLTF.

The gene calls are TRBV19 and TRBJ2-7; D remains unclear. CDR1 and CDR2 (germline): LNHDA, SQIVND (reference sequence). CDR3 length: 13 amino acids. V lost 3 bases to trimming and J lost 3 bases, with 9 bases between them. Written as DNA, the CDR3 is TGTGCCAGTAGTATTCCAGGCAGCTACGAGCAGTACTTC. It codes for CASSIPGSYEQYF.